Each of the 8 T cell receptor beta chains below was sequenced from the same sample in a study of cytotoxic CD8 clonotypes in ibrutinib-treated CLL. TCRdb keeps only in-frame clones here, not all; method: immunoSEQ multiplex PCR. The table includes approximately 45,000 clones, just over 65% detected once. Sequences were derived from PBMCs, sampled after 24 months of ibrutinib treatment. These receptors came from a human donor with chronic lymphocytic leukemia.

The chain carries TRBV7-9 and TRBJ2-6; D call uncertain. Germline CDR1 and CDR2: SEHNR and FQNEAQ (reference sequence). V gave up 4 bases and J gave up 2 bases, with 3 bases separating them. The CDR3 is 13 amino acids. The CDR3 sequence: CASSSAGANVLTF. As DNA, the CDR3 is TGTGCCAGCAGCTCCGCTGGGGCCAACGTCCTGACTTTC.

The chain employs TRBV27 and TRBJ2-2, with 7 bases identical to TRBD1. This CDR3 is 15 amino acids long. V shed 6 bases and J 0 bases; nucleotides not matched to a gene: 4. Germline CDR1 MNHEY, CDR2 SMNVEV (reference sequence). The CDR3 DNA reads TGTGCCAGCAGATGGGACAGCGCGAACACCGGGGAGCTGTTTTTT. As protein: CASRWDSANTGELFF.

This clone was seen more than once but under ten times. The chain couples TRBV5-1 to TRBJ2-3; TRBD1 agrees at 10 bases. Per germline, CDR1 SGHRS and CDR2 YFSETQ. This CDR3 is built from 14 residues. With 6 bases clipped from V and 5 bases from J, the junction kept 6 bases outside the gene matches. CDR3 loop: CASTLRDRGDTQYF. In DNA form, the CDR3 reads TGCGCCAGCACCCTCCGGGACAGGGGAGATACGCAGTATTTT.

This sequence joins TRBV7-9 and TRBJ2-3; D may be TRBD2 (6 bases). V was shortened by 2 bases and J by 3 bases, with 12 bases between the two germline ends. Germline V gives CDR1 SEHNR, CDR2 FQNEAQ (reference sequence). The CDR3 totals 15 residues. Here the CDR3 reads CASSLRRDGTDTQYF. DNA for the CDR3: TGTGCCAGCAGCTTAAGGAGGGATGGTACAGATACGCAGTATTTT.

The table lists this clone with a few counts. The gene calls are TRBV28 and TRBJ2-1; maybe TRBD1 (5 bases). Trimming pared 6 bases from V and 3 bases from J, leaving 21 bases between. In germline, CDR1 is MDHEN, CDR2 SYDVKM. The CDR3 spans 17 residues. As DNA, the CDR3 is TGTGCCAGCAGCACCCAGATCGACAGATCGGACTACAATGAGCAGTTCTTC. Protein sequence: CASSTQIDRSDYNEQFF.

This clone was observed a handful of times. The junction departs from the called germline gene at one end, perhaps through a read error. This chain links TRBV14 with TRBJ2-7, with no clear D. The CDR3 totals 12 residues. Germline V gene data show CDR1 as SGHDN and CDR2 as FVKESK. CDR3 coding DNA: TGTGCCAGCAGCGGGCCCTCCTTCGAGCAGTACTTC. It yields the protein CASSGPSFEQYF.

The V gene is TRBV28, the J gene TRBJ2-1; 8 nucleotides agree with TRBD2. There are 14 residues in the CDR3. The germline V gene encodes CDR1 MDHEN and CDR2 SYDVKM. The V gene end was trimmed by 5 bases and the J gene end by 7 bases; junction bases not matched to a gene: 7. CDR3 bases: TGTGCCAGCAGTGCCAGCGGGAGAGGAAATGAGCAGTTCTTC. This gives the protein CASSASGRGNEQFF.

This clone showed up just a few times. The chain is built from TRBV2 and TRBJ2-5; possible D gene TRBD1, 5 bases. V was shortened by 9 bases and J by 5 bases, with 16 bases between the two germline ends. The CDR3 runs 13 residues. From germline, CDR1 is SNHLY and CDR2 FYNNEI. The CDR3 DNA reads as TGTGCCAGTACCATCAGGGTTACGGAGACCCAGTACTTC. Its protein is CASTIRVTETQYF.